The present T cell receptor beta chain was sequenced within a study of early T cells in non-severe SARS-CoV-2 infection. Study details: Investigators sequenced bulk RNA drawn from unsorted whole blood, and chains remained unpaired. Study-wide results and limits: Anti-spike CD8 responses were favored in VDJdb matching, and private and CD4 specificities were missed.

The CDR3 runs to 13 residues. Germline trimming cut 7 bases from V and 7 bases from J; bases unmatched to any gene: 7. Germline-derived CDR1 and CDR2 are SGHRS and YFSETQ. This clonotype occurred many times. What it recognizes is unknown. TCRdb reprocessed the 5' RACE reads via MiXCR and lists one record per CDR3 protein. The sample holds 70,000 or so distinct CDR3 sequences, about a tenth seen once. The sequence was obtained from an adult who was a healthcare worker with PCR-confirmed SARS-CoV-2 infection or an uninfected control (not recorded which). The sequencing here drew on whole blood, taken at baseline. V is TRBV5-1 and J is TRBJ1-2; 10 bases match TRBD1. CDR3 region: CASRTTGGLGYTF. The CDR3 DNA sequence: TGCGCCAGCCGCACGACAGGGGGCCTTGGCTACACCTTC.